The clone carrying this T cell receptor (beta chain) has a handful of counts. Its antigen is undetermined. This specimen belongs to a study of T cells after yellow fever vaccination. General study findings and limits: Relatively few clonotypes were ones that appeared in both CD4 and CD8 compartments. FACS-sorted repertoires might harbor abundant contaminating clonotypes from the bulk population.

Per germline, CDR1 SGHRS and CDR2 YFSETQ. The CDR3 runs to 15 residues. V shed 3 bases, J shed 5 bases, and the junction held 5 bases outside the gene matches. TCRdb re-called the 5' RACE reads with MiXCR, one entry per CDR3 protein. The sample yields about 68,000 distinct CDR3 sequences, approximately 7% seen once. J is TRBJ1-3 and V is TRBV5-1; 10 nucleotides agree with TRBD1. The receptor comes from a man aged 18-30 years who received the YFV17D yellow fever vaccine. This material consisted of CD8+ T cells sorted from PBMCs, taken about 49 days after the first yellow fever vaccination. Here the CDR3 reads CASSWTGGARNTIYF. The CDR3 coding sequence is TGCGCCAGCAGCTGGACAGGGGGAGCAAGAAACACCATATATTTT. The variable domain in full, with the rest retrieved from reference TRBV5-1 and TRBJ1-3, is KAGVTQTPRYLIKTRGQQVTLSCSPISGHRSVSWYQQTPGQGLQFLFEYFSETQRNKGNFPGRFSGRQFSNSRSEMNVSTLELGDSALYLCASSWTGGARNTIYFGEGSWLTVV.